The next 23 T cell receptor beta chains were all read from a single sample in a study of tumor and adjacent non-tumor tissue in lung cancer. Three rounds of nested PCR, following a modified ARM-PCR protocol, produced the TCRbeta library. TCRdb re-analysed the multiplex PCR reads in MiXCR, keeping a single row per CDR3 protein. The profile covers fewer than 80,000 distinct CDR3 sequences, with 55% to 70% appearing a single time and roughly 12% taken by the ten largest. RNA was extracted from bulk tissue without any cell sorting. Sequenced input: lung tumor tissue. These TCRs come from a woman aged 70 to 79 with non-small cell lung cancer.

As to this clonotype: A much larger clone lies one base from this, so it may be a read error. This rearrangement joins TRBV5-1 to TRBJ2-2, with TRBD2 matching over 9 bases. CDR1 SGHRS and CDR2 YFSETQ come from the germline V gene. The CDR3 length is 16 residues. The ends lost 5 bases at V and 9 bases at J; junction bases unmatched: 14. The CDR3: CASRKTSGLGTRELFF. The CDR3 nucleotides are TGCGCCAGCAGAAAGACTAGCGGTTTGGGGACCAGGGAGCTGTTTTTT.

With regard to this clonotype: The junction departs from the called germline gene at one end, perhaps through a read error. The V call is TRBV6-1, the J call TRBJ1-5; a weak D match, TRBD1 (5 bases). The length of the CDR3 is 14 residues. Germline V CDR1 and CDR2: MNHNS, SASEGT. Here the CDR3 reads CASSEAQGHEPRHF. For the CDR3, the DNA is TGTGCCAGCAGTGAAGCCCAGGGTCACGAGCCCCGGCATTTT.

Regarding this clonotype: A read error may be the cause here, since a much bigger clone is one base away. The chain combines TRBV5-1 with TRBJ2-3; no definite D call. Germline V gives CDR1 SGHRS, CDR2 YFSETQ. Deletions cut 5 bases from V and 3 bases from J, with 7 bases between. CDR3 size: 12 residues. DNA of the CDR3: TGCGCCAGCAGGGTGCGGACAGATACGCAGTATTTT. Translated: CASRVRTDTQYF.

Turning to this clonotype: This may come from a read error, since a much larger clone is one base off. The chain carries TRBV5-1 and TRBJ1-2, with D unclear. Trimming removed 4 bases at V and 3 bases at J, with 13 bases between. CDR3 length equals 14 residues. The germline gives CDR1 SGHRS, CDR2 YFSETQ. CDR3 DNA: TGCGCCAGCAGCATCCTACCGAGGGACTATGGCTACACCTTC. Residues: CASSILPRDYGYTF.

The chain is built from TRBV20-1 and TRBJ2-3; TRBD2 is a possible D gene (6 bases). CDR1 is DFQATT, CDR2 SNEGSKA, per germline (reference sequence). The length of the CDR3 is 13 residues. V lost 5 bases and J 2 bases, leaving 11 bases between the germline ends. CDR3 in amino acids: CSAGRGITDTQYF. Written as DNA, the CDR3 is TGCAGTGCTGGACGCGGGATCACAGATACGCAGTATTTT.

This chain uses TRBV7-8 with TRBJ2-1, with TRBD1 as a possible D gene (6 bases). Trimming stripped 4 bases from V and 8 bases from J, with 12 bases between. The length of the CDR3 is 13 residues. CDR1 and CDR2 (germline): SGHVS, FQNEAQ. The CDR3 nucleotides are TGTGCCAGCAGCTACCTTAACAGGGATGAGCAGTTCTTC. Translation: CASSYLNRDEQFF. The variable domain in full, completed from reference TRBV7-8 and TRBJ2-1, reads GAGVSQSPRYKVAKRGQDVALRCDPISGHVSLFWYQQALGQGPEFLTYFQNEAQLDKSGLPSDRFFAERPEGSVSTLKIQRTQQEDSAVYLCASSYLNRDEQFFGPGTRLTVL.

The rearrangement uses TRBV6-1 and TRBJ2-2; a possible D gene is TRBD2 (5 bases). The CDR3 has 16 residues. V lost 11 bases to trimming and J lost 1 base, with 20 bases between them. Germline V CDR1 and CDR2: MNHNS, SASEGT. CDR3 loop: CAGNGRGAVNTGELFF. The CDR3 DNA sequence: TGTGCCGGCAATGGGCGAGGAGCGGTGAACACCGGGGAGCTGTTTTTT.

About this clonotype itself: Because it lacks the conserved phenylalanine or tryptophan at the end, this CDR3 is likely a read error. No DNA is shown, since the ends of the CDR3 on it are uncertain; the CDR3 is the one TCRdb lists. V gene TRBV6-2 or TRBV6-3 combines with J gene TRBJ2-1; TRBD1, the table's D call, was not compared with the DNA. Germline V lookup: CDR1 MNHEY, CDR2 SVGEGT. From its first to its last residue, the CDR3 has 15 amino acids. CDR3 amino acids: CASSYVGTRDNEQLL.

The V and J genes are TRBV20-1 and TRBJ1-6; weak D call: TRBD1 (6 bases). The CDR3 length is 13 residues. The V gene lost 3 bases and the J gene lost 4 bases, with 7 bases spanning the gap. Germline loops: CDR1 DFQATT, CDR2 SNEGSKA (reference sequence). The CDR3 nucleotides read TGCAGTGCTAGGACAGGTTATAATTCACCCCTCCACTTT. Residues: CSARTGYNSPLHF.

Worth noting for this clonotype: A read error may account for a junction end that differs from germline. The genes are TRBV5-1 and TRBJ2-3, with D perhaps assigned TRBD1 or TRBD2 (5 bases each). The CDR3 loop spans 16 amino acids. CDR1 SGHRS and CDR2 YFSETQ come from the germline V gene. The CDR3 DNA is TGCGCCAGCTGGGGCGGGTTATCAGCTAGCATAGATACGCAGTATTTT. The encoded protein is CASWGGLSASIDTQYF.

Of note for this clonotype: One end of the junction fails to match germline, which may point to a read error. This rearrangement joins TRBV4-2 to TRBJ2-7, with D possibly being TRBD1 (5 bases). Looked up from germline, CDR1 is LGHNA and CDR2 is YNFKEQ. The CDR3 is 15 residues long. CDR3 in amino acids: CASRQDVTAAYEQYF. As DNA, the CDR3 is TGTGCCAGCCGCCAAGATGTGACAGCAGCCTACGAGCAGTACTTC.

The chain is built from TRBV5-6 and TRBJ2-1; TRBD2 is a possible D gene (5 bases). Trimming took off 4 bases at V and 9 bases at J, with 17 bases between the two ends. The CDR3 contains 14 residues. CDR1 and CDR2 (germline): SGHDT, YYEEEE. DNA for the CDR3: TGTGCCAGCAGCATACTAGTGGGAGTGCTTGAGCAGTTCTTC. It translates to CASSILVGVLEQFF.

In this sample, this clonotype turned up a few times. This may be a read error: a much more frequent sequence differs by one nucleotide. This likely comes from a read error, as the CDR3 has no conserved phenylalanine or tryptophan at its end. The rearrangement links TRBV30 to TRBJ2-7, with 8 bases aligning to TRBD1. Germline CDR1 GTSNPN, CDR2 SVGIG (reference sequence). This CDR3 region has 12 residues. V dropped 7 bases and J dropped 7; count of bases not matched to a gene: 9. DNA of the CDR3: TGTGCCTTAACCGGACAGGGATTTGAGCAGTACCTC. Protein product: CALTGQGFEQYL.

Note on this clonotype: This may arise from a read error, as a much more abundant clone is one base away. The chain combines TRBV24-1 with TRBJ1-1; possibly TRBD1 for D (5 bases). This CDR3 has 15 amino acids. CDR1 KGHDR and CDR2 SFDVKD come from the germline V gene. The CDR3 nucleotides are TGTGCCATCAGTGATTCCTCGGGGGGAGGAACTGAAGCTTTCTTT. Amino acid sequence: CAISDSSGGGTEAFF.

For this clonotype: Relative to the germline gene, one junction end is altered; a read error may explain this. The chain has TRBV28 and TRBJ1-5; D uncertain. Germline V lookup: CDR1 MDHEN, CDR2 SYDVKM. The CDR3 is made up of 16 amino acids. This chain's CDR3 is CASSPFASPFSQSQHF. The CDR3, as DNA: TGTGCCAGCAGCCCTTTTGCCAGTCCCTTTAGTCAGTCCCAGCATTTT.

This clonotype was detected ten times or more. The gene calls are TRBV6-6 and TRBJ2-7; 12 bases are a match to TRBD1. Germline assignment: CDR1 MNHNY and CDR2 SVGAGI (reference sequence). The V gene end was trimmed by 0 bases and the J gene end by 9 bases; junction bases not matched to a gene: 9. The CDR3 covers 16 residues. DNA of the CDR3: TGTGCCAGCAGTTACTCAGGGGGACAGGGGGCGCAACGGCAGTACTTC. Its translation is CASSYSGGQGAQRQYF.

Regarding this clonotype: A much larger clone lies one base from this, so it may be a read error. The chain employs TRBV28 and TRBJ2-1, with 7 bases matching TRBD1. CDR3 length: 14 residues. V lost 7 bases to trimming and J lost 4 bases; unmatched junction nucleotides: 7. The germline V gene encodes CDR1 MDHEN and CDR2 SYDVKM. The CDR3 DNA reads TGTGCCAGCACCCCGACAGGGAGTTACAATGAGCAGTTCTTC. This encodes CASTPTGSYNEQFF. Full variable domain (outside the CDR3, taken from reference TRBV28 and TRBJ2-1): DVKVTQSSRYLVKRTGEKVFLECVQDMDHENMFWYRQDPGLGLRLIYFSYDVKMKEKGDIPEGYSVSREKKERFSLILESASTNQTSMYLCASTPTGSYNEQFFGPGTRLTVL.

On this clonotype: Because it lacks the conserved phenylalanine or tryptophan at the end, this CDR3 is likely a read error. The V call is TRBV10-3, the J call TRBJ2-7, with 8 bases identical to TRBD2. With 11 bases clipped from V and 3 bases from J, the junction kept 12 bases outside the gene matches. CDR1 and CDR2 from the germline V gene are ENHRY and SYGVKD. The CDR3 contains 14 residues. The CDR3 sequence: CASAPSGSLYEQYI. DNA for the CDR3: TGTGCCTCAGCACCGAGCGGGAGCCTCTACGAGCAGTACATC.

Comment on this clonotype: Mismatch with germline at one junction end may stem from a read error. J is TRBJ2-7 and V is TRBV12-3 or TRBV12-4; D may be TRBD2 (5 bases). CDR3 length: 17 residues. For the CDR3, the DNA is TGTGCCAACAGTCTAATAACGAAGAGCGGATTTTTGAGTGAGCAGTACTTC. It specifies CANSLITKSGFLSEQYF.

This chain joins TRBV6-1 and TRBJ2-4; D possibly uses TRBD1 or TRBD2 (5 bases each). Germline-derived CDR1 and CDR2 are MNHNS and SASEGT. V gave up 1 base and J gave up 7 bases, with 17 bases separating them. The CDR3 spans 16 residues. The CDR3 region has the DNA TGTGCCAGCAGTGAAGTGGAGTTTAGGTGGGGGAACATTCAGTACTTC. It yields the protein CASSEVEFRWGNIQYF.

This clonotype was observed many times. The rearrangement uses TRBV20-1 and TRBJ2-1; no definite D call. V was cut by 1 base and J by 7 bases, with 17 bases left in between. Germline V gives CDR1 DFQATT, CDR2 SNEGSKA (reference sequence). This CDR3 is built from 15 residues. The CDR3 here is CSARVVSAPGNEQFF. The DNA for the CDR3 is TGCAGTGCTAGAGTTGTGAGCGCCCCCGGGAATGAGCAGTTCTTC.

This sequence joins TRBV9 and TRBJ2-1; 9 bases match TRBD2. The germline V gene has CDR1 SGDLS and CDR2 YYNGEE. After removal of 0 bases from V and 3 bases from J, the junction contained 1 base not matched to a gene. CDR3 length: 15 residues. CDR3 DNA sequence: TGTGCCAGCAGCGTAGGACTAGCGGACTACAATGAGCAGTTCTTC. The encoded protein is CASSVGLADYNEQFF.

This clonotype showed up many times. The V call is TRBV24-1, the J call TRBJ2-1; tentative D call: TRBD2 (6 bases). The germline V and J ends were trimmed by 5 bases and 7 bases, with 11 bases remaining between them. Germline V gene data show CDR1 as KGHDR and CDR2 as SFDVKD. CDR3 length: 13 amino acids. CDR3 in DNA: TGTGCCACCAGTGCCTGGAGGGAGAATGAGCAGTTCTTC. As protein: CATSAWRENEQFF.